This entry concerns a single T cell receptor (beta chain). This entry is derived from a study of blood T cell repertoires in COVID-19. Overall study context: Italy, Spain and the United States were the sources of the convalescent and acute COVID-19 samples.

Trimming took off 4 bases at V and 0 bases at J, with 16 bases between the two ends. CDR1 LGHDT and CDR2 YNNKEL come from the germline V gene (reference sequence). This CDR3 has 16 amino acids. In the authors' workflow: Nucleated cell counts were estimated from reference gene primer amplification. Profiled with immunoSEQ multiplex PCR; TCRdb holds only in-frame clones, not every one. V and J calls and clone size are copied from that table; D and trimming were computed from the DNA. The table lists under 170,000 clones, approximately 86% of them singletons. The TCR originated in a woman aged 60-70 years with active or convalescent COVID-19. Material for sequencing was peripheral blood. This rearrangement joins TRBV3-1 (or the pseudogene TRBV3-2) to TRBJ2-7; tentatively, D is TRBD1 (5 bases). In DNA, the CDR3 is TGTGCCAGCAGCCCTCCCTACAGGCGTAACTCCTACGAGCAGTACTTC. This translates into CASSPPYRRNSYEQYF.